Below are 12 T cell receptor beta chains sequenced from a single sample in a study of PD-1 blockade in classical Hodgkin lymphoma. The method was immunoSEQ multiplex PCR; TCRdb's version includes in-frame clones alone and lacks a portion of them. The profile covers tens of thousands of clones, with roughly 84% appearing a single time and about 1.7% taken by the ten largest. Each patient experienced a relapse that followed autologous stem cell transplantation, and brentuximab vedotin exposure varied. Isolation of CD4+ T cells from thawed PBMCs was performed by magnetic negative selection. The sample was CD4+ T cells from blood, taken at baseline. These receptors were collected from a human donor with classical Hodgkin lymphoma.

This chain links TRBV7-2 with TRBJ1-1; TRBD1 agrees at 8 bases. Trimming took 4 bases from V and 4 from J; bases not matched to a gene: 8. CDR3 length equals 15 residues. CDR1 and CDR2 from the germline V gene are SGHTA and FQGNSA. The CDR3 here is CASSSRTGLGTEAFF. The CDR3 nucleotides read TGTGCCAGCAGCTCGCGGACAGGGTTGGGCACTGAAGCTTTCTTT.

For this clone: Additional DNA sequences in this sample encode the identical CDR3. The chain uses TRBV11-1 and TRBJ2-5; TRBD2 aligns across 16 bases. CDR1 and CDR2 from the germline V gene are SGHAT and FQDESV (reference sequence). This CDR3 has 17 residues. V gave up 3 bases and J gave up 5 bases; unmatched junction bases: 6. The CDR3, as DNA: TGTGCCAGCAGCTTCTCCGGGACTAGCGGGGGGGAGGAGACCCAGTACTTC. Protein product: CASSFSGTSGGEETQYF.

This chain links TRBV7-2 with TRBJ2-3; D call uncertain. The ends were cut back, 4 bases at V and 6 bases at J, with 11 bases in the middle. In germline, CDR1 is SGHTA, CDR2 FQGNSA. The CDR3 is made up of 13 amino acids. The CDR3 region has the DNA TGTGCCAGCAGCTCAGAGTACGCTGATACGCAGTATTTT. It translates to CASSSEYADTQYF.

J is TRBJ2-2 and V is TRBV4-1; 7 bases map to TRBD2. The ends lost 1 base at V and 4 bases at J; junction bases unmatched: 3. Germline V gene sequence: CDR1 MGHRA, CDR2 YSYEKL. This CDR3 contains 15 residues. CDR3 sequence: CASSQGGGFTGELFF. The CDR3 coding sequence is TGCGCCAGCAGCCAAGGGGGGGGATTCACCGGGGAGCTGTTTTTT.

The rearrangement links TRBV7-9 to TRBJ1-4; the D is unclear. V was pared by 4 bases and J by 4 bases, with 10 bases between. Germline V gene data show CDR1 as SEHNR and CDR2 as FQNEAQ (reference sequence). This CDR3 has 14 amino acids. This chain's CDR3 is CASSSGVNNEKLFF. CDR3 nucleotide sequence: TGTGCCAGCAGCTCGGGTGTGAATAATGAAAAACTGTTTTTT. The full variable domain, with the rest looked up from reference TRBV7-9 and TRBJ1-4, is DTGVSQNPRHKITKRGQNVTFRCDPISEHNRLYWYRQTLGQGPEFLTYFQNEAQLEKSRLLSDRFSAERPKGSFSTLEIQRTEQGDSAMYLCASSSGVNNEKLFFGSGTQLSVL.

The CDR3 region has the DNA TGTGCCAGTCTTACCTATACAGGGCGAACCGCTGAAGCTTTCTTT. It translates to CASLTYTGRTAEAFF. The chain carries TRBV11-2 and TRBJ1-1, with D tentatively TRBD1 (6 bases). This CDR3 comprises 15 residues. V was trimmed by 9 bases and J by 6 bases, leaving 23 bases between them. Germline V CDR1 and CDR2: SGHAT, FQNNGV.

The chain links TRBV19 to TRBJ1-6, with D possibly being TRBD1 (5 bases). The CDR3 extends over 16 amino acids. CDR1 and CDR2 (germline): LNHDA, SQIVND (reference sequence). The germline V and J ends were trimmed by 1 base and 7 bases, with 14 bases remaining between them. The CDR3 DNA sequence: TGTGCCAGTAGTATAGGGAGGTCGGGGGACAATTCACCCCTCCACTTT. Encoded protein: CASSIGRSGDNSPLHF. Together with reference TRBV19 and TRBJ1-6, the CDR3 gives the full variable domain: DGGITQSPKYLFRKEGQNVTLSCEQNLNHDAMYWYRQDPGQGLRLIYYSQIVNDFQKGDIAEGYSVSREKKESFPLTVTSAQKNPTAFYLCASSIGRSGDNSPLHFGNGTRLTVT.

The rearrangement links TRBV29-1 to TRBJ2-3, with TRBD1 matching 8 bases. From germline, CDR1 is SQVTM and CDR2 ANQGSEA. CDR3 length equals 14 residues. Trimming at V came to 7 bases and at J to 4 bases, leaving 10 bases not matched to a gene. The CDR3 spells CSGRQGRQSDTQYF. In DNA, the CDR3 is TGCAGCGGGCGACAGGGGAGACAATCAGATACGCAGTATTTT.

The chain couples TRBV5-1 to TRBJ2-5; either TRBD1 or TRBD2 may fit D (5 bases each). Germline V gene data show CDR1 as SGHRS and CDR2 as YFSETQ. The CDR3 is 15 residues long. V was clipped by 3 bases and J by 0 bases, with 12 bases between them. This chain's CDR3 is CASSWGTANQETQYF. CDR3 bases: TGCGCCAGCAGCTGGGGGACCGCTAACCAAGAGACCCAGTACTTC.

This chain links TRBV9 with TRBJ2-7, with D hard to call. The length of the CDR3 is 15 residues. Germline-derived CDR1 and CDR2 are SGDLS and YYNGEE. V was cut by 4 bases and J by 2 bases, with 16 bases left in between. The CDR3, as DNA: TGTGCCAGCAGCATGGGGTTCGGCCGAACCTACGAGCAGTACTTC. It codes for CASSMGFGRTYEQYF.

CDR3 sequence (DNA): TGTGCCAGCACCGACGGGTACGAGCAGTACTTC. This codes for CASTDGYEQYF. The chain links TRBV14 to TRBJ2-7; unclear D gene. Germline V gives CDR1 SGHDN, CDR2 FVKESK. V was clipped by 7 bases and J by 4 bases, with 8 bases between them. The CDR3 has 11 residues.

The rearrangement joins TRBV4-1 to TRBJ2-7, with 13 bases aligning to TRBD2. Germline-derived CDR1 and CDR2 are MGHRA and YSYEKL. CDR3 size: 18 residues. V dropped 0 bases and J dropped 3; count of bases not matched to a gene: 8. CDR3 coding DNA: TGCGCCAGCAGCCAAGATCCGACTAGCGGGGGGTTTTTCTACGAGCAGTACTTC. This encodes CASSQDPTSGGFFYEQYF.